Given below is one T cell receptor beta chain in context. Its antigen remains unidentified. This sample is part of a study of regulatory T cells in long-lasting Graves disease. Overall study results and limits: Persistent patients shared more public clonotypes (about 2,900) than new patients (just under 1,000).

CDR3 regions were amplified by Arm-PCR using iRepertoire HTBI primers to build TCR beta libraries. TCRdb reanalysed the multiplex PCR reads using MiXCR and keeps one entry per CDR3 protein. This sample has some 370,000 distinct CDR3 sequences, with less than 25% found just once. Trimming pared 6 bases from V and 3 bases from J, leaving 11 bases between. Germline V gene sequence: CDR1 MNHNS, CDR2 SASEGT. The CDR3 length is 13 residues. Time point noted: persistent/refractory GD, antithyroid drugs over 5 years with positive TRAb. RNA extracted from PBMCs served as the sequencing template. Investigators report Graves' disease was diagnosed under American Thyroid Association guidelines. Patients were from an endocrinology department in Xi'an, China. Peripheral blood, Nine milliliters per patient, was collected in EDTA tubes.

The TCR sequence derives from a female donor with Graves disease. This chain joins TRBV6-1 and TRBJ2-5; no definite D call. Sample: peripheral blood mononuclear cells (PBMCs), taken when the disease was refractory, from a patient treated with antithyroid drugs. The CDR3 sequence is CASREHNKETQYF. The DNA for the CDR3 is TGTGCCAGCAGGGAACATAACAAAGAGACCCAGTACTTC.